The T cell receptor beta chain described here comes from a study of blood T cells in healthy people across ages. This CDR3 comprises 18 residues. Trimming at V came to 4 bases and at J to 3 bases, leaving 13 bases not matched to a gene. Germline V CDR1 and CDR2: SGHRS, YFSETQ. Primed by a sample-barcoded 5' primer and a J-beta primer mix, a second PCR proceeded for 7 to 11 cycles. Via MiXCR, TCRdb re-called the 5' RACE reads, giving one row per CDR3 protein. The table includes fewer than 2,000,000 distinct CDR3 sequences, 35% to 50% detected once. V and J are TRBV5-1 and TRBJ2-3; the match to TRBD2 covers 11 bases. The sequencing input was blood. The TCR comes from a human donor in good health. CDR3: CASSLTEIAGGSTDTQYF. In nucleotides, the CDR3 is TGCGCCAGCAGCCTGACGGAAATAGCGGGGGGGAGTACAGATACGCAGTATTTT.